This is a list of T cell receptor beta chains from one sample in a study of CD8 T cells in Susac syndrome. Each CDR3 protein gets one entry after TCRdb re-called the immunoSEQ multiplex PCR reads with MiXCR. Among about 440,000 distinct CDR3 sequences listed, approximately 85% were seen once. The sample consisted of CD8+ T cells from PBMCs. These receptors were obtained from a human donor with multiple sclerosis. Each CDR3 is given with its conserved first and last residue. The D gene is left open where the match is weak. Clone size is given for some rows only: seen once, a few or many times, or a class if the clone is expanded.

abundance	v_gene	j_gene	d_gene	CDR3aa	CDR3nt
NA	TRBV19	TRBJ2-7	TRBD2	CASTETAGGTYEQYF	TGTGCCAGCACAGAAACAGCGGGAGGTACCTACGAGCAGTACTTC
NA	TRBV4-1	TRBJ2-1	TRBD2	CASSQVWGGRYNEQFF	TGCGCCAGCAGCCAAGTATGGGGGGGTCGCTACAATGAGCAGTTCTTC
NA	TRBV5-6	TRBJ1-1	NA	CASSLGPEGTEVFF	TGTGCCAGCAGCTTAGGGCCCGAGGGCACTGAAGTTTTCTTT
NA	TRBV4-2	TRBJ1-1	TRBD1	CASSQGSPGQGAYTEAFF	TGTGCCAGCAGCCAAGGTTCACCGGGACAGGGGGCCTACACTGAAGCTTTCTTT
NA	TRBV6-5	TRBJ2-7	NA	CASSYQGSHEQYF	TGTGCCAGCAGTTATCAGGGAAGCCACGAGCAGTACTTC
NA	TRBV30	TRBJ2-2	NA	CAWSPNTGELFF	TGTGCCTGGAGTCCAAACACCGGGGAGCTGTTTTTT
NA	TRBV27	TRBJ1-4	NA	CASGMLGDEKLFF	TGTGCCAGCGGGATGCTAGGGGACGAAAAACTGTTTTTT
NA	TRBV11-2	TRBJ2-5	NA	CASSLDRSGWETQYF	TGTGCCAGCAGCTTAGATCGATCCGGGTGGGAGACCCAGTACTTC
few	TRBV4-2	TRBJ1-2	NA	CASSPRTDNGYTF	TGTGCCAGCAGCCCTCGGACGGATAATGGCTACACCTTC
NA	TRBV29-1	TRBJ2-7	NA	CSVVLHHEQYF	TGCAGCGTTGTACTCCATCACGAGCAGTACTTC
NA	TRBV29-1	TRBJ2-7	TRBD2	CSVEISGTNYEQYF	TGCAGCGTTGAAATTTCCGGGACTAACTACGAGCAGTACTTC
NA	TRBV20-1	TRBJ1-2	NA	CSAHHTLSNGYTF	TGCAGTGCGCATCATACACTCTCGAATGGCTACACCTTC
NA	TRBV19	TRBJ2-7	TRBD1	CASNPGQGAEQYF	TGTGCCTCGAATCCGGGACAGGGGGCCGAGCAGTACTTC
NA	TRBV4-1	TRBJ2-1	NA	CASSQGVGGPSDEQFF	TGCGCCAGCAGCCAAGGAGTGGGGGGACCCTCGGATGAGCAGTTCTTC
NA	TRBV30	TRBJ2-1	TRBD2	CAWALAHEQFF	TGTGCCTGGGCACTAGCGCATGAGCAGTTCTTC
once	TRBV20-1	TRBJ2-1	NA	CSARGVQPNEQFF	TGCAGTGCTAGAGGGGTCCAGCCCAATGAGCAGTTCTTC
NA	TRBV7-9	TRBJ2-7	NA	CASSRVPYEQYF	TGTGCCAGCAGCCGAGTCCCCTACGAGCAGTACTTC
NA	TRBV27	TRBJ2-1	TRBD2	CASSLAGPSSNEQFF	TGTGCCAGCAGCCTAGCGGGACCGTCTTCCAATGAGCAGTTCTTC
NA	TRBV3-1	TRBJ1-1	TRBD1	CASSNPTGTEAFF	TGTGCCAGCAGCAATCCGACAGGGACGGAAGCTTTCTTT
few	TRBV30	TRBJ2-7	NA	CAWSAPLYEQYF	TGTGCCTGGAGTGCACCACTCTACGAGCAGTACTTC
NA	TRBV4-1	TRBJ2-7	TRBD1	CASSPGQGASYEQYF	TGCGCCAGCAGCCCTGGACAGGGGGCCTCCTACGAGCAGTACTTC
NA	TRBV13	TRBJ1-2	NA	CASSLGAGRTYGYTF	TGTGCCAGCAGCTTAGGCGCTGGTAGGACCTATGGCTACACCTTC
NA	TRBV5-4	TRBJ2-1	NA	CASSLRFDEQFF	TGTGCCAGCAGCTTGAGATTTGATGAGCAGTTCTTC
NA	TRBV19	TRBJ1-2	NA	CASSTRDIPHNYGYTF	TGTGCCAGTAGTACTCGGGACATTCCGCACAACTATGGCTACACCTTC
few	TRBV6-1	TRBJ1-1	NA	CASSEWRNTEAFF	TGTGCCAGCAGTGAATGGAGGAACACTGAAGCTTTCTTT
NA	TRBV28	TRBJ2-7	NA	CAIEGGQGYEQYF	TGTGCCATCGAGGGGGGGCAAGGCTACGAGCAGTACTTC
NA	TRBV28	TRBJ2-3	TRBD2	CASSHPGLAGGPVTQYF	TGTGCCAGCAGTCATCCGGGACTAGCGGGAGGGCCTGTCACGCAGTATTTT
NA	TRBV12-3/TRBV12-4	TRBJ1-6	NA	CASCNALNSPLHF	TGTGCCAGCTGTAATGCATTAAATTCACCCCTCCACTTT
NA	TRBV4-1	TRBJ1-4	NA	CASSQVRGGKLFF	TGCGCCAGCAGCCAAGTACGGGGTGGAAAACTGTTTTTT
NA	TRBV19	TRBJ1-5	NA	CASSPDGSNQPQHF	TGTGCCAGCAGCCCGGACGGTAGCAATCAGCCCCAGCATTTT
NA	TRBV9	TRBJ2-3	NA	CASSGKVDGGDTQYF	TGTGCCAGCAGCGGAAAGGTGGATGGGGGAGATACGCAGTATTTT
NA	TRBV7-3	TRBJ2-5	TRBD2	CASSSSGGSGETQYF	TGTGCCAGCAGCTCCTCGGGAGGGTCGGGAGAGACCCAGTACTTC
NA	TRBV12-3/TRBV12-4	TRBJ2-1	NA	CASSLDASEQFF	TGTGCCAGCAGTTTAGATGCGAGTGAGCAGTTCTTC
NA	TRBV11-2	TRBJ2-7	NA	CASSLYDRVHEQYF	TGTGCCAGCAGCTTATACGATCGAGTGCACGAGCAGTACTTC
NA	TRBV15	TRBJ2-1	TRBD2	CATSRDGGKRGALIPNNEQFF	TGTGCCACCAGCAGAGATGGGGGTAAGCGGGGGGCCCTAATCCCCAACAATGAGCAGTTCTTC
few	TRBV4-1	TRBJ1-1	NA	CASSDAWDTEAFF	TGCGCCAGCAGCGACGCTTGGGACACTGAAGCTTTCTTT
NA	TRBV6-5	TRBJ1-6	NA	CASRTQSSPLHF	TGTGCCAGCAGAACACAGAGTTCACCCCTCCACTTT
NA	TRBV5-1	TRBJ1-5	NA	CASSLEGPVNQPQHF	TGCGCCAGCAGCTTGGAGGGTCCAGTTAATCAGCCCCAGCATTTT
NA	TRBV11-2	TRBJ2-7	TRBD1	CASSLDSTGASYEQYF	TGTGCCAGCAGCTTAGATTCAACAGGGGCCTCCTACGAGCAGTACTTC
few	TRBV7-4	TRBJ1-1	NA	CASGQMNTEAFF	TGTGCCAGCGGACAGATGAACACTGAAGCTTTCTTT
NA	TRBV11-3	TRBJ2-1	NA	CASSLHRSSYNEQFF	TGTGCCAGCAGCTTACATCGTAGCTCCTACAATGAGCAGTTCTTC
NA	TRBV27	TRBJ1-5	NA	CASSYGGSAPQHF	TGTGCCAGCAGTTACGGGGGGAGTGCGCCCCAGCATTTT
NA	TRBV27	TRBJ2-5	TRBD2	CASSSTSGASSGETQYF	TGTGCCAGCAGTTCAACTAGCGGGGCCTCATCGGGGGAGACCCAGTACTTC
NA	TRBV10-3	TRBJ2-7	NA	CAISVDRGYEQYF	TGTGCCATCAGTGTGGACAGAGGCTACGAGCAGTACTTC
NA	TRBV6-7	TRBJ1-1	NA	CATPGGANTEAFF	TGTGCCACCCCGGGGGGGGCGAACACTGAAGCTTTCTTT
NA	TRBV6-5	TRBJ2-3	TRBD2	CASSYPVAGGNTQYF	TGTGCCAGCAGTTACCCGGTAGCGGGTGGGAATACGCAGTATTTT
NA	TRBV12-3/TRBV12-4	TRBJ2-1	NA	CASGSKRNEQFF	TGTGCCAGCGGATCAAAGCGGAATGAGCAGTTCTTC
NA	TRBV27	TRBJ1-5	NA	CASSSGGSNQPQHF	TGTGCCAGCAGTTCTGGGGGGAGCAATCAGCCCCAGCATTTT
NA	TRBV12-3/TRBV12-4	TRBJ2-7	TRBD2	CASSLSLAGGYEQYF	TGTGCCAGCAGCCTATCACTAGCGGGGGGGTACGAGCAGTACTTC
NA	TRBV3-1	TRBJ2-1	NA	CASSQRGWEGRINEQFF	TGTGCCAGCAGCCAAAGGGGGTGGGAGGGACGGATCAATGAGCAGTTCTTC
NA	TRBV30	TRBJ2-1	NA	CAWSFNLNEQFF	TGTGCCTGGAGTTTCAACCTAAATGAGCAGTTCTTC
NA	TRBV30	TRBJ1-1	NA	CAWSVQTQTEAFF	TGTGCCTGGAGTGTACAGACACAGACTGAAGCTTTCTTT
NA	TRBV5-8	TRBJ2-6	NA	CASSLVGETVSGANVLTF	TGTGCCAGCAGCTTGGTCGGGGAAACGGTGTCTGGGGCCAACGTCCTGACTTTC